This T cell receptor beta chain is from a study of T cell responses to AZD1222 COVID-19 vaccine. Study-wide background: The analysis combined second doses at about 4 or about 12 weeks. Study observations and caveats: Mostly white British, mostly female donors; authors suggested clonal diversity may be underestimated.

Sequenced by immunoSEQ multiplex PCR; TCRdb stores in-frame clones only, minus some. The top ten clones hold approximately 15% of a sample with roughly 100,000 clones, approximately 84% of them seen once. V shed 5 bases, J shed 8 bases, and the junction held 14 bases outside the gene matches. From germline, CDR1 is PRHDT and CDR2 FYEKMQ (reference sequence). This CDR3 spans 17 amino acids. As for this clone: Antigen unknown.

The receptor comes from an adult in good health. The chain uses TRBV13 and TRBJ2-1; TRBD2 matches at 11 bases. Sample: peripheral blood, taken on day 0 of AZD1222 vaccination. The CDR3 region is CASSVTPGLADSDEQFF. The CDR3 DNA reads TGTGCCAGCAGCGTAACGCCGGGACTAGCGGACTCAGATGAGCAGTTCTTC.